The source of this TCR beta chain is a study of STAT5B mutations in CD4+ large granular lymphocyte leukemia. This clone was seen once. Antigen: not known. Whole-study results and caveats: Compared with healthy controls (2/35), patient top clones favored TRBV06 (8/27). Without putative leukemic clones, patient CD4-sorted repertoires remained more clonal than healthy CD4+ repertoires.

Per the original methods: A productive frequency of 2.59 x 10-5 was the lowest detectable. The method was immunoSEQ multiplex PCR; TCRdb's version includes in-frame clones alone and lacks a portion of them. V and J calls and clone size come straight from that table; D and trimming were deduced from the DNA. The sample shows several thousand clones, less than 80% of them seen only once. With V trimmed by 5 bases and J by 6 bases, 8 bases remained unmatched. CDR1 and CDR2 (germline): MDHEN, SYDVKM. The CDR3 has 16 amino acids. Either unselected PBMC or bead-purified CD4+, CD4+CD8+, CD57+ or CD56+ cells were sequenced.

This chain uses TRBV28 with TRBJ2-1; 12 nucleotides align to TRBD1. This sequence was found in a woman aged 70 to 79 with CD4+ T-cell large granular lymphocyte leukemia. The sequenced sample consisted of PBMCs. The CDR3 sequence is CASSPPGQGARNEQFF. The DNA of the CDR3 is TGTGCCAGCAGTCCCCCGGGACAGGGGGCGCGCAATGAGCAGTTCTTC. Full variable domain (remainder filled in from reference TRBV28 and TRBJ2-1): DVKVTQSSRYLVKRTGEKVFLECVQDMDHENMFWYRQDPGLGLRLIYFSYDVKMKEKGDIPEGYSVSREKKERFSLILESASTNQTSMYLCASSPPGQGARNEQFFGPGTRLTVL.